This T cell receptor (beta chain) came from a study of blood T cell repertoires in COVID-19 (dated by TCRdb to the early 2020s). Regarding the study in general: The collaborator samples originated in the United States, Italy and Spain and spanned the acute and convalescent phases of COVID-19. The prospective study material was composed of cDNA or gDNA derived from T cells, B-cell-depleted T cells, or PBMCs. The dataset comprised deeply sampled blood TCRbeta repertoires from subjects exposed to, actively infected with, or recovered from COVID-19. The repertoires were released in a freely available public database meant as a resource for research on the immune response to SARS-CoV-2. The samples were drawn from two sources: the first 160 participants of the ongoing ImmuneRACE study, and fewer than 1,500 subjects contributed by 6 global collaborators. A de-identified subject ID, COVID-19 status, age in years and sex were almost always included in the sample metadata. HLA class I and class II types, where available, came from metadata supplied by the sample provider rather than from assay-based typing.

The junction carries 4 bases between V and J, which are trimmed by 0 bases and 1 base respectively. The germline V gene specifies SGHRS as CDR1 and YFSETQ as CDR2. From cysteine to phenylalanine, the CDR3 is 14 amino acids long. The read is trimmed to its CDR3 DNA, 42 bases read in frame from base 1. Collaborating institutions collected whole blood in K2EDTA tubes following their own protocols. For TCRbeta analysis, collaborator samples were shipped as frozen whole blood, as isolated PBMCs, or as DNA extracted from either sample type. This clone occurred a few times. The specificity of this receptor is unknown. Base qualities are not provided; no much larger clone lies one nucleotide away. The investigation overall reported the following: How much clinical and demographic metadata was included differed by source and by participant, and the metadata was provided uncurated.

The immunoSEQ Assay, a bias-controlled multiplex PCR, was used to amplify TCRbeta CDR3 regions from genomic DNA. The study's own analysis went as follows. Nucleated cell counts per sample were estimated from amplification of reference gene primers within the assay. Sequence reads were collapsed and filtered to measure the absolute abundance of every unique TCRbeta CDR3 rearrangement. For each sample, productive Simpson clonality was calculated by taking the square root of Simpson's diversity index across productive rearrangements. This is the immuneACCESS table as TCRdb keeps it, with only in-frame sequences that have V and J called. A part of the clones is gone; compared with another copy, unresolved V genes explain less than half, and the rest is unexplained. Clone size and the V and J calls come from that table; the DNA yielded D and trimming. Present in this sample are around 95,000 clones, approximately 80% of which were seen just once. Roughly a third of the sample is taken by the ten largest.

Sequencing used peripheral blood. The receptor chain draws on TRBV5-1 and TRBJ1-4; no D gene can be assigned with confidence. The origin of this receptor is a man aged 70-80 years with active or convalescent COVID-19. The CDR3 corresponds to CASSLAGTNEKLFF. The DNA is TGCGCCAGCAGCTTGGCGGGAACTAATGAAAAACTGTTTTTT.